The 30 T cell receptor beta chains below come from one sample, sequenced in a study of T cell changes during pregnancy in multiple sclerosis. Data came from immunoSEQ multiplex PCR; TCRdb stores just in-frame clones and leaves some out. The repertoire holds fewer than 40,000 clones, with around 92% as singletons. The input for sequencing was CD8+ T cells from peripheral blood mononuclear cells, taken after pregnancy. All receptors come from a female donor with multiple sclerosis, enrolled in a pregnancy study.

The CDR3 DNA reads as TGTGCCAGCAGCAGGACAGGGAACACCGGGGAGCTGTTTTTT. It specifies CASSRTGNTGELFF. This chain joins TRBV5-4 and TRBJ2-2; TRBD1 aligns across 7 bases. The CDR3 has 14 residues. Germline-derived CDR1 and CDR2 are SGHNT and YYREEE (reference sequence). With V trimmed by 4 bases and J by 1 base, 1 base remained unmatched.

The rearrangement uses TRBV28 and TRBJ2-6; possibly TRBD1 for D (6 bases). Trimming left V 2 bases short and J 4 bases short, with 15 bases between. The V gene's germline CDR1 is MDHEN and CDR2 SYDVKM. The CDR3 loop spans 17 amino acids. Here the CDR3 DNA reads TGTGCCAGCAGTTTACGCACTAACAGGGTCGGGGCCAACGTCCTGACTTTC. Translated, it gives CASSLRTNRVGANVLTF.

This chain connects TRBV7-8 to TRBJ2-3; 9 bases line up with TRBD2. Losses at the gene ends were 1 base for V and 1 base for J; bases not matched to a gene: 3. The CDR3 sequence is 16 residues long. Germline values: CDR1 SGHVS, CDR2 FQNEAQ. The CDR3 reads CASSLETSGRTDTQYF. In DNA form, the CDR3 reads TGTGCCAGCAGCTTAGAGACTAGCGGCCGCACAGATACGCAGTATTTT.

The CDR3 reads CASSLVSQGETGQSSYNEQFF. Here the CDR3 DNA reads TGTGCCAGCAGTTTGGTTTCACAGGGGGAAACAGGCCAGAGCTCCTACAATGAGCAGTTCTTC. The chain combines TRBV27 with TRBJ2-1, with 8 bases lining up with TRBD1. The CDR3 loop spans 21 amino acids. Germline V lookup: CDR1 MNHEY, CDR2 SMNVEV (reference sequence). Germline trimming cut 3 bases from V and 0 bases from J; bases unmatched to any gene: 19.

The rearrangement joins TRBV5-4 to TRBJ1-1, with TRBD1 as a possible D gene (5 bases). This CDR3 has 15 residues. V was trimmed by 4 bases and J by 6 bases, leaving 19 bases between them. Germline V gene lookup returns CDR1 SGHNT and CDR2 YYREEE (reference sequence). Here the CDR3 reads CASSPKGNYQPEAFF. CDR3 nucleotide sequence: TGTGCCAGCAGCCCAAAGGGGAATTACCAACCTGAAGCTTTCTTT.

The chain recombines TRBV5-1 with TRBJ2-7; 9 nucleotides agree with TRBD1. The CDR3 has 15 residues. Germline V gives CDR1 SGHRS, CDR2 YFSETQ. With 4 bases clipped from V and 3 bases from J, the junction kept 8 bases outside the gene matches. CDR3 coding DNA: TGCGCCAGCAGCCCCTCCTGGGACAGGGACTACGAGCAGTACTTC. This sequence encodes CASSPSWDRDYEQYF.

The gene calls are TRBV18 and TRBJ1-1, with D hard to call. Germline CDR1 and CDR2: KGHSH and LQKENI. This CDR3 region has 15 residues. Trimming took 5 bases from V and 0 from J, leaving 13 bases between them. CDR3 in DNA: TGTGCCAGCTCAGAAGTGACTGCAATGAACACTGAAGCTTTCTTT. Translation: CASSEVTAMNTEAFF. Supplemented by reference TRBV18 and TRBJ1-1, the full variable domain reads NAGVMQNPRHLVRRRGQEARLRCSPMKGHSHVYWYRQLPEEGLKFMVYLQKENIIDESGMPKERFSAEFPKEGPSILRIQQVVRGDSAAYFCASSEVTAMNTEAFFGQGTRLTVV.

The chain joins TRBV6-1 to TRBJ1-4, with D unresolved. Germline CDR1 and CDR2: MNHNS and SASEGT. The CDR3 is made up of 14 amino acids. V lost 8 bases and J lost 0, with 10 bases in between. The CDR3 nucleotides read TGTGCCAGCCGCGGGGTTGCAACTAATGAAAAACTGTTTTTT. It translates to CASRGVATNEKLFF.

As DNA, the CDR3 is TGTGCCAGCAGCGTAGAAGCGGGGCACACAGATACGCAGTATTTT. It encodes CASSVEAGHTDTQYF. The chain recombines TRBV9 with TRBJ2-3; 7 bases align to TRBD2. V was clipped by 0 bases and J by 2 bases; unmatched bases: 3. The CDR3 runs 15 residues. Germline V gene lookup returns CDR1 SGDLS and CDR2 YYNGEE.

The DNA for the CDR3 is TGTGCCAGTAGTATTCGAGGACAGGTCGACACTGAAGCTTTCTTT. Protein product: CASSIRGQVDTEAFF. The chain recombines TRBV19 with TRBJ1-1, with 7 nucleotides matching TRBD1. The CDR3 runs to 15 residues. Germline V gene lookup returns CDR1 LNHDA and CDR2 SQIVND (reference sequence). J was trimmed by 3 bases and V by 3 bases; bases with no gene match: 7.

The V gene is TRBV11-2, the J gene TRBJ1-1; D is uncertain. This CDR3 has 13 amino acids. V shed 5 bases and J shed 6 bases, with 13 bases lying between them. The germline V gene encodes CDR1 SGHAT and CDR2 FQNNGV. The CDR3 sequence: CASSPEGPSEAFF. Written as DNA, the CDR3 is TGTGCCAGCAGCCCCGAGGGTCCCTCTGAAGCTTTCTTT.

The rearrangement links TRBV27 to TRBJ2-7; D ambiguous. With 2 bases removed from V and 6 bases from J, the gap between germline ends came to 20 bases. This CDR3 has 16 residues. The germline CDR1 and CDR2 sequences are MNHEY and SMNVEV (reference sequence). CDR3 region: CASSLSPGFIDLEQYF. For the CDR3, the DNA is TGTGCCAGCAGTTTAAGCCCCGGTTTTATCGATCTCGAGCAGTACTTC.

V and J are TRBV21-1 and TRBJ2-7; the DNA was not compared with TRBD2, the D call given in the table. TRBV21-1 is a known pseudogene. The CDR3 runs 15 residues. The CDR3 here is CASSKLDGSSYEQYF. The CDR3 DNA is TGTGCCAGCAGCAAACTGGACGGGAGCTCCTACGAGCAGTACTTC.

This rearrangement joins TRBV2 to TRBJ2-2, with a possible D match to TRBD2 (6 bases). CDR1 is SNHLY and CDR2 is FYNNEI in the germline V gene. The ends were cut back, 6 bases at V and 4 bases at J, with 12 bases in the middle. This CDR3 contains 14 residues. In DNA form, the CDR3 reads TGTGCCAGCAGATTGGGGAGGAGCACCGGGGAGCTGTTTTTT. Amino acids: CASRLGRSTGELFF.

This rearrangement joins TRBV9 to TRBJ1-2, with unresolved D. Per the germline V gene, CDR1 is SGDLS and CDR2 is YYNGEE. This CDR3 is 14 amino acids long. Trimming cost V 1 base and J 4 bases, with 11 bases left between them. The CDR3 loop reads CASSVRGNPYGYTF. DNA of the CDR3: TGTGCCAGCAGCGTACGAGGTAACCCCTATGGCTACACCTTC.

This chain joins TRBV27 and TRBJ1-2; D ambiguous. Trimming cost V 3 bases and J 6 bases, with 8 bases left between them. Germline loops: CDR1 MNHEY, CDR2 SMNVEV (reference sequence). The CDR3 is 12 residues long. The CDR3 DNA is TGTGCCAGCAGTTTGCCCGGGAATGGCTACACCTTC. Translating it yields CASSLPGNGYTF.

This rearrangement joins TRBV2 to TRBJ1-1, with 7 positions matching TRBD1. The CDR3 is made up of 10 amino acids. The V segment lost 6 bases and the J segment 8 bases; nucleotides outside the gene matches: 0. Germline CDR1 reads SNHLY; CDR2 reads FYNNEI. CDR3 region: CASRTGEAFF. The CDR3, as DNA: TGTGCCAGCAGGACAGGGGAAGCTTTCTTT.

The V and J genes are TRBV7-9 and TRBJ2-1, with 8 bases matching TRBD1. CDR3 length equals 14 residues. Trimming at V came to 6 bases and at J to 0 bases, leaving 1 base not matched to a gene. CDR1 and CDR2 from the germline V gene are SEHNR and FQNEAQ (reference sequence). The CDR3 sequence: CASSTGGSYNEQFF. As DNA, the CDR3 is TGTGCCAGCAGTACAGGGGGCTCCTACAATGAGCAGTTCTTC.

The gene calls are TRBV19 and TRBJ2-7; TRBD2 agrees at 12 bases. V was pared by 6 bases and J by 0 bases, with 6 bases of the junction left unmatched. This CDR3 has 16 amino acids. Per the germline V gene, CDR1 is LNHDA and CDR2 is SQIVND (reference sequence). In DNA form, the CDR3 reads TGTGCCAGTAGCTCGGGACTAGCGGGTCTCTCCTACGAGCAGTACTTC. Residues: CASSSGLAGLSYEQYF.

This chain joins TRBV5-1 and TRBJ2-7; D perhaps matches TRBD2 (5 bases). CDR3 length equals 15 residues. Trimming removed 2 bases from V and 3 bases from J, with 15 bases in between. Per the germline V gene, CDR1 is SGHRS and CDR2 is YFSETQ. This CDR3 is CASSLVSDFRYEQYF. For the CDR3, the DNA is TGCGCCAGCAGCTTAGTTAGCGACTTTCGCTACGAGCAGTACTTC.

The genes are TRBV9 and TRBJ2-1; 14 nucleotides line up with TRBD2. Germline assignment: CDR1 SGDLS and CDR2 YYNGEE. The CDR3 covers 20 residues. The V gene end was trimmed by 2 bases and the J gene end by 0 bases; junction bases not matched to a gene: 10. In DNA, the CDR3 is TGTGCCAGCAGCGTGGGACTAGCGGGAGTTTCCCACAGCTCCTACAATGAGCAGTTCTTC. It translates to CASSVGLAGVSHSSYNEQFF.

This chain links TRBV7-9 with TRBJ1-1, with D unresolved. Germline V gives CDR1 SEHNR, CDR2 FQNEAQ (reference sequence). The V end was cut by 6 bases, the J end by 1 base, with 9 bases between. The CDR3 consists of 13 residues. CDR3 region: CASSYGRNTEAFF. The CDR3, as DNA: TGTGCCAGCAGTTATGGGCGGAACACTGAAGCTTTCTTT.

The chain carries TRBV11-3 and TRBJ2-3; a weak D match, TRBD2 (6 bases). V dropped 6 bases and J dropped 1 base, with 17 bases sitting between them. The CDR3 is 16 residues long. From germline, CDR1 is SGHNT and CDR2 YENEEA. The CDR3 region has the DNA TGTGCCAGCAGTAGAAGGACGGGAGCCGGCACAGATACGCAGTATTTT. This gives the protein CASSRRTGAGTDTQYF.

V is TRBV28 and J is TRBJ2-1; 9 bases align to TRBD1. Germline V gives CDR1 MDHEN, CDR2 SYDVKM. The length of the CDR3 is 16 residues. Unmatched junction bases numbered 10, after V lost 2 bases and J lost 8 bases. This chain's CDR3 is CASSLPRGQGWDEQFF. In nucleotides, the CDR3 is TGTGCCAGCAGTTTACCACGTGGACAGGGGTGGGATGAGCAGTTCTTC.

This rearrangement joins TRBV9 to TRBJ2-5; TRBD2 might be the D (6 bases). The CDR3 has 15 amino acids. V was trimmed by 0 bases and J by 5 bases, leaving 14 bases between them. From germline, CDR1 is SGDLS and CDR2 YYNGEE. The CDR3 bases are TGTGCCAGCAGCGTAGCTGGCGGGATAATCGAGACCCAGTACTTC. It codes for CASSVAGGIIETQYF.

The genes are TRBV19 and TRBJ2-1; the D is unclear. Between the trimmed V and J ends, which lost 8 bases and 0 bases, there was a span of 8 bases. Germline CDR1 is LNHDA and CDR2 is SQIVND (reference sequence). The CDR3 is 13 amino acids. DNA for the CDR3: TGTGCCAGTCGTTTGAGCTCCTACAATGAGCAGTTCTTC. This encodes CASRLSSYNEQFF.

The V and J genes are TRBV27 and TRBJ1-2, with D possibly matching TRBD1 (5 bases). V lost 6 bases to trimming and J lost 1 base, with 15 bases between them. CDR1 is MNHEY and CDR2 is SMNVEV in the germline V gene (reference sequence). The CDR3 runs 15 residues. CDR3 sequence (DNA): TGTGCCAGCAGCCCAGAATTCAGGGTTAACTATGGCTACACCTTC. Protein: CASSPEFRVNYGYTF.

The chain recombines TRBV25-1 with TRBJ1-1; the match to TRBD1 covers 7 bases. Germline V gene sequence: CDR1 MGHDK, CDR2 SYGVNS. V shed 5 bases and J 0 bases; nucleotides not matched to a gene: 3. The CDR3 runs to 14 residues. CDR3 protein: CASSSTGMNTEAFF. The CDR3 bases are TGTGCCAGCAGTTCGACAGGGATGAACACTGAAGCTTTCTTT.

This clone was picked up one time. The chain links TRBV10-3 to TRBJ1-2; TRBD1 aligns across 7 bases. In germline, CDR1 is ENHRY, CDR2 SYGVKD. The CDR3 covers 17 residues. The ends lost 5 bases at V and 0 bases at J; junction bases unmatched: 12. As DNA, the CDR3 is TGTGCCATCAGTCCAGGGGGTCTCCCGGACGCTAACTATGGCTACACCTTC. Residues: CAISPGGLPDANYGYTF.

CDR3 residues: CASSQVGTLSTDTQYF. For the CDR3, the DNA is TGCGCCAGCAGCCAAGTCGGGACACTCTCCACAGATACGCAGTATTTT. V is TRBV4-1 and J is TRBJ2-3, with a tentative D call TRBD1 (6 bases). Germline assignment: CDR1 MGHRA and CDR2 YSYEKL. V was trimmed by 1 base and J by 2 bases, leaving 13 bases between them. CDR3 length: 16 residues.